The rows below give T cell receptor beta chains drawn from one sample of a study of CD8+CD57+ T cells in acquired aplastic anemia. TCRdb re-derived calls from the reads in MiXCR, one entry per CDR3 protein. The top ten clones hold under 40% of a sample with about 160,000 distinct CDR3 sequences, about 50% of them seen once. The sequenced sample was sorted CD4+, CD8+, or CD8+CD57+ T cells (not recorded which) from PBMCs. All receptors come from a human donor with aplastic anemia. CDR3s include the opening cysteine and the closing phenylalanine or tryptophan. The D gene is left open where the match is weak. Clone size is stated in some rows and not others, as once, few, many or a class when expanded.

-,TRBJ1-6,TRBV7-6,few,CASSLGRSPLHF,TGTGCCAGCAGCTTAGGGCGTTCACCCCTCCACTTT
-,TRBJ1-2,TRBV7-2,once,CASSLSAADYGYTF,TGTGCCAGCAGCTTAAGTGCGGCAGATTATGGCTACACCTTC
-,TRBJ2-2,TRBV7-6,-,CASSLDRLTTGELFF,TGTGCCAGCAGCTTAGACAGGTTAACCACCGGGGAGCTGTTTTTT
-,TRBJ1-2,TRBV6-1,-,CASSDRNYGYTF,TGTGCCAGCAGTGATCGAAACTATGGCTACACCTTC
-,TRBJ2-3,TRBV11-3,many,CASSFSLTQYF,TGTGCCAGCAGCTTTTCTCTTACGCAGTATTTT
TRBD2,TRBJ2-7,TRBV28,-,CASSKIVGTSVQYF,TGTGCCAGCAGTAAGATTGTCGGGACTAGCGTTCAGTACTTC
-,TRBJ1-2,TRBV7-9,once,CASSPYPEDYGYTF,TGTGCCAGCAGCCCTTACCCCGAAGATTATGGCTACACCTTC
TRBD1,TRBJ1-5,TRBV7-9,many,CASSFSGGRQPQHF,TGTGCCAGCAGCTTTTCAGGGGGTCGTCAGCCCCAGCATTTT
TRBD2,TRBJ2-5,TRBV7-2,-,CASSLGWEGGETQYF,TGTGCCAGCAGCTTAGGTTGGGAGGGCGGCGAGACCCAGTACTTC
-,TRBJ1-2,TRBV25-1,-,CASSPASRGDGYTF,TGTGCCAGCAGCCCGGCTTCGAGGGGGGATGGCTACACCTTC
TRBD1,TRBJ1-6,TRBV11-2,-,CASSSTGTFNSPLHF,TGTGCCAGCAGCTCGACAGGGACATTTAATTCACCCCTCCACTTT
-,TRBJ1-5,TRBV19,once,CASDGPWGSNQPQHF,TGTGCCAGTGACGGTCCGTGGGGAAGCAATCAGCCCCAGCATTTT
-,TRBJ2-7,TRBV5-8,-,CASSWSSRGEQYF,TGTGCCAGCAGCTGGTCGTCCAGGGGAGAGCAGTACTTC
TRBD1,TRBJ1-4,TRBV5-1,-,CASSLGGQNEKLFF,TGCGCCAGCAGCTTGGGGGGACAGAATGAAAAACTGTTTTTT
TRBD1,TRBJ1-5,TRBV2,-,CASSFRQGGRNQPQHF,TGTGCCAGCAGTTTTAGGCAGGGGGGTAGGAATCAGCCCCAGCATTTT
-,TRBJ1-2,TRBV24-1,few,CATSDSGLESTYGYTF,TGTGCCACCAGTGATTCGGGTCTGGAGTCGACCTATGGCTACACCTTC
TRBD1,TRBJ2-7,TRBV6-5,many,CASSYTLGQGDREQYF,TGTGCCAGCAGCTATACCCTGGGACAGGGGGATCGCGAGCAGTACTTC
-,TRBJ2-5,TRBV7-9,-,CASSLSPGWKTQYF,TGTGCCAGCAGCTTATCCCCAGGTTGGAAGACCCAGTACTTC
TRBD1,TRBJ2-2,TRBV2,once,CASSTGTGTTGELFF,TGTGCCAGCAGTACCGGGACAGGGACCACCGGGGAGCTGTTTTTT
-,TRBJ1-1,TRBV7-2,few,CASSVGPGTEAFF,TGTGCCAGCAGCGTTGGGCCTGGGACTGAAGCTTTCTTT
TRBD2,TRBJ2-1,TRBV7-9,-,CASSWLAGEGNEQFF,TGTGCCAGCAGCTGGCTAGCGGGGGAGGGGAATGAGCAGTTCTTC
-,TRBJ1-1,TRBV20-1,few,CSAREGSEGSTEAFF,TGCAGTGCTAGAGAAGGGTCCGAGGGGAGCACTGAAGCTTTCTTT
TRBD1,TRBJ2-7,TRBV10-1,-,CANNRDRGFEQYF,TGCGCCAACAACCGGGACAGGGGATTCGAGCAGTACTTC
-,TRBJ2-5,TRBV5-1,few,CASRGVTQYF,TGTGCCAGCAGGGGGGTGACCCAGTACTTC